This T cell receptor beta chain stems from a study of Ad26.COV2.S vaccination and SARS-CoV-2 variants. Across the study: The donor participated in the COV1001 trial, in its Ad26.COV2.S arm. The study gave Ad26.COV2.S intramuscularly, once or twice 56 days apart.

A note on this clone: Its antigen is unidentified.

Regarding the study as a whole: Measurements of TCR breadth and depth may have given underestimates of the total T cell responses.

Sequenced by immunoSEQ multiplex PCR; TCRdb stores in-frame clones only, minus some. The sample lists about 480,000 clones, approximately 88% seen once, with roughly 13% in the top ten. Treatment denoted: approximately 18 received Ad26.COV2.S at low or high dose, single or two shots; about 5 received placebo; per-sample allocation not given. The samples were gathered on day 63 after the first injection of vaccine or placebo. This Boston cohort included adults aged 18-55 years. Germline lookup yields CDR1 MDHEN and CDR2 SYDVKM. J was trimmed by 4 bases and V by 1 base; bases with no gene match: 11. CDR3 length: 17 amino acids.

The sequenced sample was peripheral blood, obtained in a trial of Ad26.COV2.S vaccine versus placebo. The rearrangement links TRBV28 to TRBJ1-1; 8 nucleotides align to TRBD1. The clonotype originates from a person aged 18-65 years who received the Ad26.COV2.S COVID-19 vaccine or a placebo. The CDR3 nucleotides are TGTGCCAGCAGTTTATACCAGGGGGCGGCTAAGAGCACTGAAGCTTTCTTT. This translates into CASSLYQGAAKSTEAFF.